A single sample gave rise to the 8 T cell receptor beta chains below, sequenced in a study of spatial heterogeneity in lung cancer. Study-wide results and limits: Tumoral mutation counts were tracked by counts of expanded intratumoral alpha and beta TCRs.

These receptors lack a known antigen. The time point: sample taken at primary tumor resection. TCRdb processed the 5' RACE reads anew with MiXCR; each CDR3 protein has one entry. The sample holds 13,000 or so distinct CDR3 sequences, about 6% seen once. This specimen was lung tumor tissue, taken at surgery. Receptors were obtained from a female donor with early-stage non-small cell lung cancer.

This clonotype is medium-sized in the sample. This beta chain is an unintended read in a library built for alpha chains; its size means little. The chain couples TRBV7-2 to TRBJ1-1; TRBD1 might be the D (5 bases). Germline assignment: CDR1 SGHTA and CDR2 FQGNSA. Trimming stripped 1 base from V and 4 bases from J, with 13 bases between. The CDR3 length is 15 residues. Here the CDR3 reads CASSLGTSGTTEAFF. The DNA for the CDR3 is TGTGCCAGCAGCTTAGGCACGTCAGGGACCACTGAAGCTTTCTTT.

This clonotype was seen at least ten times. This beta chain appears as a stray read in a library generated for alpha chains; its size is not informative. DNA for the CDR3: TGTGCCAGCAGTCAGCAGGGGGGGCGGGAAGCTTTCTTT. This translates into CASSQQGGREAFF. This chain links TRBV12-3 or TRBV12-4 with TRBJ1-1, with TRBD1 matching 7 bases. The CDR3 is 13 residues long. V lost 5 bases and J lost 8; bases outside the gene matches: 8.

This clonotype was detected only a few times. This beta chain is an off-target read within a library intended for alpha chains, so its frequency means little. The rearrangement links TRBV7-9 to TRBJ2-3; TRBD1 aligns across 8 bases. J lost 5 bases, V lost 2 bases, and 15 bases had no gene match. CDR1 and CDR2 (germline): SEHNR, FQNEAQ (reference sequence). CDR3 length: 18 residues. Here the CDR3 reads CASSLSPPVRGPQDTQYF. In nucleotides, the CDR3 is TGTGCCAGCAGCTTATCTCCGCCGGTCAGGGGGCCTCAAGATACGCAGTATTTT.

This clonotype was seen many times. This beta chain turned up in a library designed for alpha chains; as an off-target read, its abundance says little. The chain uses TRBV6-5 and TRBJ2-5; 8 bases agree with TRBD2. The V segment lost 6 bases and the J segment 4 bases; nucleotides outside the gene matches: 10. CDR3 size: 15 residues. The germline V gene has CDR1 MNHEY and CDR2 SVGAGI. For the CDR3, the DNA is TGTGCCAGCAGCCCTACAGCGGGGGCGGGAGAGACCCAGTACTTC. As protein: CASSPTAGAGETQYF.

This clonotype was observed many times. The library was built for alpha chains, so this beta chain is an off-target read and its size means little. V usage is TRBV4-3 and J usage is TRBJ2-3; 10 bases map to TRBD2. Germline trimming cut 3 bases from V and 2 bases from J; bases unmatched to any gene: 14. The CDR3 has 19 amino acids. Per germline, CDR1 LGHNA and CDR2 YSLEER. CDR3 nucleotides: TGCGCCAGCAGCCAGAGAGCGGGGGGGCTACGGGGGCACACAGATACGCAGTATTTT. Protein: CASSQRAGGLRGHTDTQYF.

This clonotype was seen at least ten times. The library was designed around alpha chains, so this beta chain is a stray read whose abundance carries little weight. The chain links TRBV6-5 to TRBJ2-7, with 16 positions matching TRBD2. Losses at the gene ends were 0 bases for V and 4 bases for J; bases not matched to a gene: 3. The CDR3 runs 17 residues. CDR1 and CDR2 from the germline V gene are MNHEY and SVGAGI. CDR3 in amino acids: CASSYSGLAGGPYEQYF. The CDR3, as DNA: TGTGCCAGCAGTTACTCGGGACTAGCGGGGGGGCCTTACGAGCAGTACTTC.

This clonotype was seen many times. The size of this beta chain means little, since it is a stray read in a library made for alpha chains. This chain links TRBV7-2 with TRBJ2-2; no reliable D call. V lost 1 base and J lost 9, with 9 bases in between. Germline CDR1 reads SGHTA; CDR2 reads FQGNSA. This CDR3 is 13 amino acids long. The chain's CDR3 is CASSLGVARELFF. The CDR3 DNA is TGTGCCAGCAGCTTAGGGGTGGCCCGGGAGCTGTTTTTT.

This clonotype occurred many times. This beta chain is an unintended read in a library built for alpha chains; its size means little. The chain employs TRBV3-1 and TRBJ2-1; D may correspond to TRBD1 or TRBD2 (6 bases each). CDR1 and CDR2 (germline): LGHDT, YNNKEL (reference sequence). The CDR3 totals 16 residues. The V gene lost 3 bases and the J gene lost 2 bases, with 14 bases spanning the gap. CDR3 nucleotide sequence: TGTGCCAGCAGCCAGGTCGGGGGCCTCACCTACAATGAGCAGTTCTTC. This encodes CASSQVGGLTYNEQFF.